These 29 T cell receptor beta chains were all obtained from the same sample, sequenced in a study of CD8+ T cells in alopecia areata. The sequencing template was cDNA reverse transcribed from extracted RNA. Sequenced by immunoSEQ multiplex PCR; TCRdb stores in-frame clones only, minus some. The data show about 210,000 clones, with approximately 40% seen just once and 2% to 3% held by the top ten. The treatment here: oral pan-JAK inhibitor, 5-10 mg twice daily. The sequencing used CD4+ T cells sorted from blood, collected at approximately week 37, from a patient treated with tofacitinib. The receptors were sampled from a human donor with alopecia areata.

This clone was counted a few times. The chain carries TRBV18 and TRBJ2-7, with D perhaps TRBD1 (6 bases). This CDR3 contains 16 residues. V was shortened by 3 bases and J by 3 bases, with 18 bases between the two germline ends. Germline values: CDR1 KGHSH, CDR2 LQKENI. DNA for the CDR3: TGTGCCAGCTCACCGACAAGGAACAGGGACGGCTACGAGCAGTACTTC. Translated, it gives CASSPTRNRDGYEQYF.

This clone was picked up a small number of times. J is TRBJ2-3 and V is TRBV7-9, with 8 bases fitting TRBD2. The V gene's germline CDR1 is SEHNR and CDR2 FQNEAQ (reference sequence). The CDR3 consists of 12 residues. The trim removed 5 bases at V and 6 bases at J, leaving 1 base unmatched. The CDR3 here is CASSRTSDTQYF. In nucleotides, the CDR3 is TGTGCCAGCAGCCGGACTAGCGATACGCAGTATTTT.

This clone was counted only a few times. This chain uses TRBV11-2 with TRBJ2-7; D call uncertain. V lost 5 bases and J 0 bases, leaving 14 bases between the germline ends. Germline V lookup: CDR1 SGHAT, CDR2 FQNNGV. CDR3 length: 15 amino acids. The CDR3 sequence is CASSPWAQSSYEQYF. The DNA for the CDR3 is TGTGCCAGCAGCCCCTGGGCTCAGAGCTCCTACGAGCAGTACTTC.

The V gene is TRBV30, the J gene TRBJ2-3; D unclear. V was trimmed by 4 bases and J by 2 bases, leaving 4 bases between them. Germline lookup yields CDR1 GTSNPN and CDR2 SVGIG (reference sequence). The CDR3 sequence is 11 residues long. The CDR3 sequence: CAWKHTDTQYF. The CDR3 coding sequence is TGTGCCTGGAAACACACAGATACGCAGTATTTT.

The chain links TRBV7-9 to TRBJ2-7; TRBD2 is a possible D gene (6 bases). The V gene lost 5 bases and the J gene lost 5 bases, with 16 bases spanning the gap. This CDR3 is 14 amino acids long. Per germline, CDR1 SEHNR and CDR2 FQNEAQ (reference sequence). CDR3 sequence: CASSPELASNEQYF. The CDR3 region has the DNA TGTGCCAGCAGCCCCGAGCTAGCGTCCAACGAGCAGTACTTC.

At least ten counts were recorded for this clone. The genes are TRBV2 and TRBJ2-1; D remains ambiguous. Looked up from germline, CDR1 is SNHLY and CDR2 is FYNNEI. The ends were cut back, 4 bases at V and 3 bases at J, with 1 base in the middle. The CDR3 extends over 11 amino acids. The CDR3 region is CASSVYNEQFF. The CDR3 DNA follows: TGTGCCAGCAGTGTCTACAATGAGCAGTTCTTC.

The table lists this clone with many counts. V is TRBV18 and J is TRBJ2-1; 7 bases align to TRBD2. This CDR3 is 15 amino acids long. Germline values: CDR1 KGHSH, CDR2 LQKENI. J was trimmed by 6 bases and V by 3 bases; bases with no gene match: 8. CDR3 amino acids: CASSPSLGGVNEQFF. DNA of the CDR3: TGTGCCAGCTCACCCTCGCTGGGAGGGGTCAATGAGCAGTTCTTC.

The chain links TRBV30 to TRBJ1-3, with D possibly being TRBD1 (6 bases). V lost 4 bases, J lost 2 bases, and 30 bases lay in between. This CDR3 spans 20 amino acids. The germline V gene encodes CDR1 GTSNPN and CDR2 SVGIG (reference sequence). CDR3 sequence reads: CAWTSTRVTGGGRTGNTIYF. The DNA for the CDR3 is TGTGCCTGGACTTCAACAAGGGTAACGGGAGGGGGAAGGACTGGAAACACCATATATTTT.

This clone was seen only once. The rearrangement uses TRBV30 and TRBJ2-2, with TRBD2 matching over 8 bases. The V gene's germline CDR1 is GTSNPN and CDR2 SVGIG (reference sequence). The CDR3 has 16 residues. V was clipped by 7 bases and J by 5 bases; unmatched bases: 15. The CDR3 protein is CASRPGLAGGTGELFF. The CDR3 nucleotides read TGTGCCTCCAGACCAGGACTGGCGGGAGGTACCGGGGAGCTGTTTTTT.

In its sample, this clone was seen a few times. The J gene is TRBJ2-5, the V gene TRBV4-2; no clear D. CDR1 LGHNA and CDR2 YNFKEQ come from the germline V gene. The CDR3 runs to 14 residues. V lost 1 base and J lost 1, with 7 bases in between. The CDR3 DNA follows: TGTGCCAGCAGCCAAGCAGGCATCCAAGAGACCCAGTACTTC. Its translation is CASSQAGIQETQYF.

This chain uses TRBV4-1 with TRBJ1-1; no reliable D call. The germline CDR1 and CDR2 sequences are MGHRA and YSYEKL. The ends were cut back, 0 bases at V and 1 base at J, with 9 bases in the middle. The CDR3 contains 15 residues. The CDR3 nucleotides read TGCGCCAGCAGCCAAGATTGGGGAGCGAACACTGAAGCTTTCTTT. This codes for CASSQDWGANTEAFF.

V is TRBV30 and J is TRBJ1-2; D gene unclear. The germline gives CDR1 GTSNPN, CDR2 SVGIG (reference sequence). V was shortened by 7 bases and J by 0 bases, with 15 bases between the two germline ends. CDR3 length equals 14 residues. The CDR3: CALSRISPNYGYTF. The CDR3 coding sequence is TGTGCCTTGAGCAGGATATCTCCTAACTATGGCTACACCTTC.

This clone came up a few times. V is TRBV29-1 and J is TRBJ2-7; D gene unclear. The CDR3 spans 11 residues. V lost 7 bases, J lost 3 bases, and 10 bases lay in between. The germline CDR1 and CDR2 sequences are SQVTM and ANQGSEA. The chain's CDR3 is CSAGLYYEQYF. The CDR3 DNA follows: TGCAGCGCCGGGCTCTACTACGAGCAGTACTTC.

V is TRBV27 and J is TRBJ2-7; D possibly corresponds to TRBD1 (6 bases). Germline V gene lookup returns CDR1 MNHEY and CDR2 SMNVEV (reference sequence). CDR3 length: 15 residues. V dropped 6 bases and J dropped 0 bases, with 15 bases sitting between them. The CDR3: CASSGDRLGSYEQYF. The DNA of the CDR3 is TGTGCCAGCAGCGGCGACAGGCTGGGCTCCTACGAGCAGTACTTC.

Only a few counts were recorded for this clone. The chain uses TRBV14 and TRBJ2-4; 8 bases are shared with TRBD1. V lost 3 bases and J lost 2; bases outside the gene matches: 9. CDR3 length: 17 amino acids. The germline gives CDR1 SGHDN, CDR2 FVKESK. The CDR3 nucleotides are TGTGCCAGCAGCCAGGTTCAAAGGACAGGGTCCAAAAACATTCAGTACTTC. This gives the protein CASSQVQRTGSKNIQYF.

The rearrangement links TRBV5-1 to TRBJ2-3, with 7 bases that match TRBD2. With 2 bases clipped from V and 1 base from J, the junction kept 7 bases outside the gene matches. The CDR3 is 16 residues long. Looked up from germline, CDR1 is SGHRS and CDR2 is YFSETQ. The CDR3, as DNA: TGCGCCAGCAGCTTATCTGGCGGGAGCGGCACAGATACGCAGTATTTT. This translates into CASSLSGGSGTDTQYF. Together with reference TRBV5-1 and TRBJ2-3, the CDR3 gives the full variable domain: KAGVTQTPRYLIKTRGQQVTLSCSPISGHRSVSWYQQTPGQGLQFLFEYFSETQRNKGNFPGRFSGRQFSNSRSEMNVSTLELGDSALYLCASSLSGGSGTDTQYFGPGTRLTVL.

This clone was seen a handful of times. V usage is TRBV4-1 and J usage is TRBJ2-3; 9 positions agree with TRBD2. The length of the CDR3 is 18 residues. Unmatched junction bases numbered 9, after V lost 0 bases and J lost 2 bases. Per germline, CDR1 MGHRA and CDR2 YSYEKL. As DNA, the CDR3 is TGCGCCAGCAGCCAAGAATTAACTAGCGGGCCATACACAGATACGCAGTATTTT. Translating gives CASSQELTSGPYTDTQYF.

This chain connects TRBV5-1 to TRBJ2-1; D may be TRBD1 (6 bases). The CDR3 is 15 residues long. Germline V lookup: CDR1 SGHRS, CDR2 YFSETQ. Trimming took off 0 bases at V and 2 bases at J, with 9 bases between the two ends. The CDR3 loop is CASSLGDRPYNEQFF. CDR3 sequence (DNA): TGCGCCAGCAGCTTGGGTGACAGGCCCTACAATGAGCAGTTCTTC.

This clone showed up just a few times. CDR3 sequence: CASSSGLAGLYEQYF. The CDR3 region has the DNA TGTGCCAGCAGCTCCGGACTAGCGGGCCTCTACGAGCAGTACTTC. This rearrangement joins TRBV7-9 to TRBJ2-7, with 11 positions matching TRBD2. V lost 4 bases, J lost 3 bases, and 5 bases stayed unmatched. This CDR3 contains 15 residues. Germline V gene data show CDR1 as SEHNR and CDR2 as FQNEAQ (reference sequence).

The chain recombines TRBV29-1 with TRBJ2-1, with no clear D. V lost 7 bases and J 6 bases, leaving 13 bases between the germline ends. The germline V gene has CDR1 SQVTM and CDR2 ANQGSEA. This CDR3 contains 12 residues. The CDR3 DNA sequence: TGCAGCGCCAGGATGGGTGGCAATGAGCAGTTCTTC. Its translation: CSARMGGNEQFF.

This clone was picked up a small number of times. The chain couples TRBV11-3 to TRBJ1-3; no firm D call. The ends were cut back, 5 bases at V and 0 bases at J, with 11 bases in the middle. Looked up from germline, CDR1 is SGHNT and CDR2 is YENEEA. This CDR3 contains 15 residues. CDR3 sequence: CASSLGSDSGNTIYF. The CDR3, as DNA: TGTGCCAGCAGCCTCGGGTCAGACTCTGGAAACACCATATATTTT.

The chain joins TRBV29-1 to TRBJ1-1, with unresolved D. Trimming removed 7 bases at V and 0 bases at J, with 12 bases between. In germline, CDR1 is SQVTM, CDR2 ANQGSEA. This CDR3 comprises 13 residues. The CDR3 coding sequence is TGCAGCGCCGAACCGGATATGAACACTGAAGCTTTCTTT. Translating gives CSAEPDMNTEAFF.

This rearrangement joins TRBV6-6 to TRBJ2-1; D might be TRBD1 (6 bases). V lost 5 bases and J 6 bases, leaving 17 bases between the germline ends. Germline CDR1 is MNHNY and CDR2 is SVGAGI (reference sequence). The CDR3 sequence is 15 residues long. The CDR3 protein is CASSAQGSGINEQFF. The CDR3 DNA reads TGTGCCAGCAGTGCCCAGGGGTCAGGGATCAATGAGCAGTTCTTC.

The chain has TRBV6-1 and TRBJ1-5; D is perhaps TRBD1 (6 bases). Trimming removed 4 bases from V and 3 bases from J, with 10 bases in between. Germline CDR1 is MNHNS and CDR2 is SASEGT. This CDR3 has 14 amino acids. The CDR3 protein is CASSVQGSNQPQHF. CDR3 sequence (DNA): TGTGCCAGCAGTGTTCAGGGGTCCAATCAGCCCCAGCATTTT.

This clone turned up a few times. The J gene is TRBJ2-1, the V gene TRBV30, with D unclear. This CDR3 has 12 amino acids. Trimming took 1 base from V and 9 from J, leaving 10 bases between them. Germline assignment: CDR1 GTSNPN and CDR2 SVGIG (reference sequence). The CDR3 here is CAWSGQWGEQFF. The CDR3, as DNA: TGTGCCTGGAGTGGCCAGTGGGGTGAGCAGTTCTTC.

In this sample, this clone turned up once. The V and J genes are TRBV30 and TRBJ2-7; D call uncertain. This CDR3 is built from 12 residues. V lost 3 bases, J lost 3 bases, and 9 bases lay in between. The germline CDR1 and CDR2 sequences are GTSNPN and SVGIG (reference sequence). The CDR3 is CAWRPQDYEQYF. The CDR3 DNA reads as TGTGCCTGGAGGCCCCAGGACTACGAGCAGTACTTC.

This chain connects TRBV29-1 to TRBJ2-3; tentatively, D is TRBD2 (5 bases). V dropped 4 bases and J dropped 8 bases, with 13 bases sitting between them. The germline V gene has CDR1 SQVTM and CDR2 ANQGSEA. The CDR3 length is 12 residues. CDR3 loop: CSVGLAAGTQYF. In DNA form, the CDR3 reads TGCAGCGTTGGGCTAGCAGCAGGTACGCAGTATTTT.

The gene calls are TRBV4-1 and TRBJ2-7; TRBD1 might be the D (6 bases). Germline lookup yields CDR1 MGHRA and CDR2 YSYEKL. Trimming removed 1 base from V and 3 bases from J, with 13 bases in between. The CDR3 is made up of 15 amino acids. CDR3 loop: CASSQVEGRGYEQYF. Here the CDR3 DNA reads TGCGCCAGCAGCCAAGTAGAAGGCAGGGGCTACGAGCAGTACTTC.

Written as DNA, the CDR3 is TGCAGCGTTGAAGATTCGAGGGCCGCCGATACGCAGTATTTT. It translates to CSVEDSRAADTQYF. V is TRBV29-1 and J is TRBJ2-3, with D maybe TRBD2 (5 bases). Between the trimmed V and J ends, which lost 0 bases and 6 bases, there was a span of 13 bases. Germline CDR1 SQVTM, CDR2 ANQGSEA. The CDR3 length is 14 residues.